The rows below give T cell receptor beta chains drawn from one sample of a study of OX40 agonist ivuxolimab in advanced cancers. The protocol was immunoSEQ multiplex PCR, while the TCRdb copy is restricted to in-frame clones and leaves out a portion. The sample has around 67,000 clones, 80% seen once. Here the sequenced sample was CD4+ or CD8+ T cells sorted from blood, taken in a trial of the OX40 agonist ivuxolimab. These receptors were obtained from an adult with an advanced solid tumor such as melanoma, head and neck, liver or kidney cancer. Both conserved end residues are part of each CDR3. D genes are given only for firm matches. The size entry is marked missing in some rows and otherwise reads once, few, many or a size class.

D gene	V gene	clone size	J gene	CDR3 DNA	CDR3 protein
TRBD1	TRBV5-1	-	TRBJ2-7	TGCGCCAGCAGCGCAGAACAGGGGGCCCTGTACTTC	CASSAEQGALYF
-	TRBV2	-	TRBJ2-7	TGTGCCAGCAGTGGGAGTCGTGGTAGGTCCTACGAGCAGTACTTC	CASSGSRGRSYEQYF
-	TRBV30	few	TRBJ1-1	TGTGCCTGGACCGCAGGTTGGGGGTCCACTGAAGCTTTCTTT	CAWTAGWGSTEAFF
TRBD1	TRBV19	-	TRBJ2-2	TGTGCCAGCCTGGGGGGTAGGGGACAGGGGAACACCGGGGAGCTGTTTTTT	CASLGGRGQGNTGELFF
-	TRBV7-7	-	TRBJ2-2	TGTGCCAGCAGCTTAGGTTCCGGTGACGGGGAGCTGTTTTTT	CASSLGSGDGELFF
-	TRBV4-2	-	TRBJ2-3	TGTGCCAGCAGCCAAGCCCCGCAAGCCGGGATTGGAGATACGCAGTATTTT	CASSQAPQAGIGDTQYF
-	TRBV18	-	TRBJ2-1	TGTGCCAGCTCACCACGGGTGGATTACAATGAGCAGTTCTTC	CASSPRVDYNEQFF
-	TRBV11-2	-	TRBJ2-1	TGTGCCAGCAGCTTAGGGCTAATCAATGAGCAGTTCTTC	CASSLGLINEQFF
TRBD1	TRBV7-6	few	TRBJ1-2	TGTGCCAGCAGTAGGGGGACAGGGGGCTTGAGGACGGCTGGCTACACCTTC	CASSRGTGGLRTAGYTF
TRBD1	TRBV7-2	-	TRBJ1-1	TGTGCCAGCAGCTTACGACAGGGAAACACTGAAGCTTTCTTT	CASSLRQGNTEAFF
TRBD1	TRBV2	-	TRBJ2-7	TGTGCCAGCAGTGAGATCGGGACAGGGCGCGAGCAGTACTTC	CASSEIGTGREQYF
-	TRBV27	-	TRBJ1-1	TGTGCCAGCAGTAACCAGGGATTAGGAAGTGACACTGAAGCTTTCTTT	CASSNQGLGSDTEAFF
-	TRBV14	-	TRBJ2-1	TGTGCCAGCAGCCAAGACCGGTTGACCTACAATGAGCAGTTCTTC	CASSQDRLTYNEQFF
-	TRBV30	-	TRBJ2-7	TGTGCCTGGAAGCCAGGGATCACCTACGAGCAGTACTTC	CAWKPGITYEQYF
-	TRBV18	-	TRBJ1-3	TGTGCCAGCTCACCACTCCTAGACTCTGGAAACACCATATATTTT	CASSPLLDSGNTIYF
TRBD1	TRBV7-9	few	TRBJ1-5	TGTGCCAGCAGGGGACAGGGGGCGCATCAGCCCCAGCATTTT	CASRGQGAHQPQHF
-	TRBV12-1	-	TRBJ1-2	TGTGCCAGCAGCTTCCAGGGTTTGGACTATGGCTACACCTTC	CASSFQGLDYGYTF
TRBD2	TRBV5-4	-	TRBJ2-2	TGTGCCAGCAGCCCCCAGCGGGGGGCGGGGGACACCGGGGAGCTGTTTTTT	CASSPQRGAGDTGELFF
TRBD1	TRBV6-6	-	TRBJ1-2	TGTGCCAGCAGGAAGGGGGCGCGTAATGGCTACACCTTC	CASRKGARNGYTF
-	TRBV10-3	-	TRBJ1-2	TGTGCCATCAGTGCCCAAACAGCTAACTATGGCTACACCTTC	CAISAQTANYGYTF
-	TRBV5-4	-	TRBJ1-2	TGTGCCAGCAGCGCCCAATCAGACCAGGGCTACACCTTC	CASSAQSDQGYTF
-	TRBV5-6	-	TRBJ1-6	TGTGCCAGCAGCCAACAGGGCCTTAGTAATTCACCCCTCCACTTT	CASSQQGLSNSPLHF
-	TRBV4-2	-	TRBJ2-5	TGTGCCAGCAGCCGGGACAACCAAGAGACCCAGTACTTC	CASSRDNQETQYF
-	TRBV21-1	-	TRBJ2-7	TGTGCCAGCAGCAAACACGGGTGCACCTTCTCAGTGCCGCAGGGTAATGAATACGAGCAGTACTTC	CASSKHGCTFSVPQGNEYEQYF
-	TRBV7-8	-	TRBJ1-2	TGTGCCAGCAGTAATATAACAGGGATCTATGGCTACACCTTC	CASSNITGIYGYTF
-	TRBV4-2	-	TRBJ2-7	TGTGCCAGCAGCCAAGACAGGGTGGGGTACGAGCAGTACTTC	CASSQDRVGYEQYF
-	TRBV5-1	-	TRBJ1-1	TGCGCCAGCAGCTTACAGGGCGACACTGAAGCTTTCTTT	CASSLQGDTEAFF
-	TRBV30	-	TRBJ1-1	TGTGCCTGGAGTCCCCGAGGGAGTTACACTGAAGCTTTCTTT	CAWSPRGSYTEAFF
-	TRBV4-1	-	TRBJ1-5	TGCGCCAGCAGCCACAGGGTAATGGGCAATCAGCCCCAGCATTTT	CASSHRVMGNQPQHF
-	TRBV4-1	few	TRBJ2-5	TGCGCCAGCAGCCACCCCCCGAGAAGGACAGAAGAGACCCAGTACTTC	CASSHPPRRTEETQYF
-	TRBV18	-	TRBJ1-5	TGTGCCAGCTCACAAGCGAGAGATAGCAATCAGCCCCAGCATTTT	CASSQARDSNQPQHF
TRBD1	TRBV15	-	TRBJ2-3	TGTGCCACCAGCATGACAGGGAATTGGGCAGATACGCAGTATTTT	CATSMTGNWADTQYF
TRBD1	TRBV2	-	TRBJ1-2	TGTGCCAGCAGTGAACGGAGACAGGGAACGTTTGGCTACACCTTC	CASSERRQGTFGYTF
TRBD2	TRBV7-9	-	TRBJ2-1	TGTGCCAGCAGCCCCGGGGGGAGCTTGGGTGAGCAGTTCTTC	CASSPGGSLGEQFF
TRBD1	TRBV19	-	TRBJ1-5	TGTGCCAGTTGGGAGACAGGGGGAGGTCAGCCCCAGCATTTT	CASWETGGGQPQHF
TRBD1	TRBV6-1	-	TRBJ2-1	TGTGCCAGCAGCGGACAGGGGGGCGATGAGCAGTTCTTC	CASSGQGGDEQFF
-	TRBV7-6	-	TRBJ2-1	TGTGCCAGCAGCAGGGGTAGCGAGATCTACAATGAGCAGTTCTTC	CASSRGSEIYNEQFF
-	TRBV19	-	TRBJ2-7	TGTGCCAGTAGCAGGGTAGATAACGGCTACGAGCAGTACTTC	CASSRVDNGYEQYF
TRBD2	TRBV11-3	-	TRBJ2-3	TGTGCCAGCAGCTTAGATATAACTAGCGGATCCACAGATACGCAGTATTTT	CASSLDITSGSTDTQYF
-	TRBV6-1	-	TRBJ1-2	TGTGCCAGCAGTGAAGGGGGGTTTGTTGGCTACACCTTC	CASSEGGFVGYTF
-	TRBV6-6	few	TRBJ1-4	TGTGCCAGCAGTTACTCCACAGTGGGTGTTGAAAAACTGTTTTTT	CASSYSTVGVEKLFF
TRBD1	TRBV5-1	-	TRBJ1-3	TGCGCCAGCAGCCTACAGGGGGCCACTGGAAACACCATATATTTT	CASSLQGATGNTIYF
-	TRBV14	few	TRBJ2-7	TGTGCCAGCAGCCCGGACGACTGGGAGCAGTACTTC	CASSPDDWEQYF
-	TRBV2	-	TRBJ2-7	TGTGCCAGCAGTGAATGGAAGGAAGGCAGACCCTCCTACGAGCAGTACTTC	CASSEWKEGRPSYEQYF
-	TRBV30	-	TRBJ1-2	TGTGCCTGGAGCCAGACGTTAGGGCCCTATGGCTACACCTTC	CAWSQTLGPYGYTF
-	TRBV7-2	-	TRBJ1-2	TGTGCCAGCAGCTTATTTATCGGGGGAACCTTC	CASSLFIGGTF
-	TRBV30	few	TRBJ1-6	TGTGCCTGGAGTCCTGGGCCCTCACCCCTCCACTTT	CAWSPGPSPLHF
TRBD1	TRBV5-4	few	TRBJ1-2	TGTGCCAGCAGCTCCAAGGACAGGGCGGGTGGCTACACCTTC	CASSSKDRAGGYTF
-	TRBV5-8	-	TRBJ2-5	TGTGCCAGCAGCTTGTCCCTGCAGCCACAAGAGACCCAGTACTTC	CASSLSLQPQETQYF
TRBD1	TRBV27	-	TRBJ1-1	TGTGCCAGCGGATCAGGGGGCCGTGCTTTCTTT	CASGSGGRAFF
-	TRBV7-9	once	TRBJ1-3	TGTGCCAGCAGCGAGGCGGGGATAGGGGGAAACACCATATATTTT	CASSEAGIGGNTIYF
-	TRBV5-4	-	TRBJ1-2	TGTGCCAGCAGCTTGGATGGGTATGGCTACACCTTC	CASSLDGYGYTF
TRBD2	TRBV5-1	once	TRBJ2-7	TGCGCCAGCAGCTCCAGGACTAGCGGGGGATACGAGCAGTACTTC	CASSSRTSGGYEQYF
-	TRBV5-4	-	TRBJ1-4	TGTGCCAGCAGCTTGGAAGCTACAACTAATGAAAAACTGTTTTTT	CASSLEATTNEKLFF
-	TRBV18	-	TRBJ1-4	TGTGCCAGCTCACCACGGGAGGAAAAACTGTTTTTT	CASSPREEKLFF